Below, one T cell receptor beta chain is given with its context. The sample comes from a study of blood T cell repertoires in COVID-19. The V and J ends lost 0 bases and 3 bases, in that order; junction bases with no gene match: 7. Germline V gives CDR1 MNHEY, CDR2 SMNVEV (reference sequence). There are 16 residues in the CDR3. Using immunoSEQ multiplex PCR, the repertoire was profiled, and TCRdb retains in-frame clones only, with some absent. The repertoire includes 61,000 or so clones, about 90% of them detected once, and about 18% sits in the top ten. Sequencing used peripheral blood. The sequence was collected from a woman aged 80 or over with active COVID-19. This chain links TRBV27 with TRBJ2-7, with 8 bases fitting TRBD2. The DNA for the CDR3 is TGTGCCAGCAGTTTATCGTATCTCGGGGGGGACTACGAGCAGTACTTC. This translates into CASSLSYLGGDYEQYF.